The 13 T cell receptor beta chains listed next were all sequenced from one sample in a study of blood T cell repertoires in COVID-19. The data were produced by immunoSEQ multiplex PCR, yet TCRdb's version contains in-frame clones alone and is incomplete. The table includes fewer than 55,000 clones, around 86% detected once. Material: peripheral blood. Receptors were obtained from a woman aged 55-70 years with acute or convalescent COVID-19.

The V call is TRBV6-4, the J call TRBJ2-3, with D possibly TRBD2 on 7 matching bases. Looked up from germline, CDR1 is MRHNA and CDR2 is SNTAGT. Trimming removed 2 bases from V and 0 bases from J, with 9 bases in between. The CDR3 sequence is 15 residues long. CDR3 amino acids: CASSDGGASTDTQYF. In DNA, the CDR3 is TGTGCCAGCAGTGACGGGGGGGCTAGCACAGATACGCAGTATTTT.

This chain links TRBV10-3 with TRBJ2-1; 9 bases match TRBD1. J lost 2 bases, V lost 10 bases, and 6 bases had no gene match. Germline values: CDR1 ENHRY, CDR2 SYGVKD. There are 14 residues in the CDR3. CDR3 DNA sequence: TGTGCCACCAAGGGACAGGGTGCCTACAATGAGCAGTTCTTC. Protein sequence: CATKGQGAYNEQFF.

The J gene is TRBJ2-5, the V gene TRBV7-3, with 9 bases matching TRBD2. V gave up 5 bases and J gave up 2 bases; unmatched junction bases: 6. This CDR3 has 15 residues. CDR1 SGHTA and CDR2 FQGTGA come from the germline V gene. The CDR3: CASSRAAGGQETQYF. For the CDR3, the DNA is TGTGCCAGCAGCCGCGCGGCGGGGGGGCAAGAGACCCAGTACTTC.

This chain uses TRBV18 with TRBJ1-6, with 7 bases fitting TRBD1. This CDR3 is built from 14 residues. Germline CDR1 is KGHSH and CDR2 is LQKENI. V lost 6 bases and J lost 6; bases outside the gene matches: 5. CDR3 in DNA: TGTGCCAGCTCTCCCCGGGACAGTAATTCACCCCTCCACTTT. Translation gives CASSPRDSNSPLHF.

J is TRBJ2-5 and V is TRBV12-3 or TRBV12-4; D perhaps matches TRBD1 (6 bases). CDR3 length: 13 residues. Trimming took 3 bases from V and 2 from J, leaving 7 bases between them. The CDR3 loop is CASSFRGQETQYF. As DNA, the CDR3 is TGTGCCAGCAGTTTTAGGGGGCAAGAGACCCAGTACTTC.

CDR3: CASSPTGGVEKLFF. The CDR3 DNA is TGTGCCAGCAGCCCCACAGGGGGAGTTGAAAAACTGTTTTTT. The chain couples TRBV6-2 or TRBV6-3 to TRBJ1-4, with 8 bases lining up with TRBD1. V was clipped by 6 bases and J by 7 bases; unmatched bases: 7. Germline V gives CDR1 MNHEY, CDR2 SVGEGT. The CDR3 has 14 amino acids.

This clone has just one count. This sequence joins TRBV9 and TRBJ1-1; D uncertain. CDR3 size: 13 residues. Germline CDR1 reads SGDLS; CDR2 reads YYNGEE. Trimming took off 4 bases at V and 3 bases at J, with 10 bases between the two ends. The CDR3 nucleotides read TGTGCCAGCAGCAAAGACACTGACACTGAAGCTTTCTTT. It translates to CASSKDTDTEAFF. The complete variable domain, with remaining parts taken from reference TRBV9 and TRBJ1-1, reads DSGVTQTPKHLITATGQRVTLRCSPRSGDLSVYWYQQSLDQGLQFLIQYYNGEERAKGNILERFSAQQFPDLHSELNLSSLELGDSALYFCASSKDTDTEAFFGQGTRLTVV.

CDR3 residues: CASKVKRGVPDTQYF. DNA of the CDR3: TGTGCCAGCAAAGTCAAGCGGGGGGTTCCAGATACGCAGTATTTT. This rearrangement joins TRBV2 to TRBJ2-3; 9 bases map to TRBD2. Germline V gene data show CDR1 as SNHLY and CDR2 as FYNNEI. V lost 7 bases and J lost 4; bases outside the gene matches: 9. This CDR3 contains 15 residues. The entire variable domain, with the rest obtained from reference TRBV2 and TRBJ2-3, is as follows: EPEVTQTPSHQVTQMGQEVILRCVPISNHLYFYWYRQILGQKVEFLVSFYNNEISEKSEIFDDQFSVERPDGSNFTLKIRSTKLEDSAMYFCASKVKRGVPDTQYFGPGTRLTVL.

CDR3 DNA: TGTGCCAGCAGCTTATTAATTGGGGGCAATCAAGGCTACACCTTC. It specifies CASSLLIGGNQGYTF. The gene calls are TRBV5-6 and TRBJ1-2, with D maybe TRBD1 (6 bases). The CDR3 has 15 residues. V lost 2 bases and J lost 8, with 19 bases in between. Germline CDR1 reads SGHDT; CDR2 reads YYEEEE.

The genes are TRBV2 and TRBJ1-1, with TRBD1 matching over 7 bases. CDR1 is SNHLY, CDR2 FYNNEI, per germline. With 4 bases clipped from V and 1 base from J, the junction kept 3 bases outside the gene matches. CDR3 length: 14 residues. CDR3 loop: CASSGQGRNTEAFF. Here the CDR3 DNA reads TGTGCCAGCAGTGGACAGGGAAGGAACACTGAAGCTTTCTTT.

This sequence joins TRBV5-6 and TRBJ1-1, with D possibly TRBD1 on 5 matching bases. V lost 5 bases and J 6 bases, leaving 14 bases between the germline ends. Germline CDR1 SGHDT, CDR2 YYEEEE. The CDR3 runs 13 residues. The CDR3 bases are TGTGCCAGCAGGTCGACAGCTGGCGCTGAAGCTTTCTTT. It specifies CASRSTAGAEAFF.

The V and J genes are TRBV5-4 and TRBJ1-3; no clear D gene. Germline values: CDR1 SGHNT, CDR2 YYREEE (reference sequence). V was pared by 4 bases and J by 0 bases, with 14 bases between. The CDR3 runs 16 residues. In DNA form, the CDR3 reads TGTGCCAGCAGCCCCGGGGTTGGGTCCTCTGGAAACACCATATATTTT. Translation gives CASSPGVGSSGNTIYF.

J is TRBJ1-5 and V is TRBV28; D remains unclear. V lost 3 bases and J lost 9, with 9 bases in between. Germline V gene sequence: CDR1 MDHEN, CDR2 SYDVKM. CDR3 length equals 12 residues. The CDR3 nucleotides read TGTGCCAGCAGTTTTGGAGGGATGCCCCAGCATTTT. This sequence encodes CASSFGGMPQHF.